The present T cell receptor (beta chain) was sequenced within a study of T cell repertoires in ileal Crohn's disease. CDR1 is LGHNA, CDR2 YNFKEQ, per germline. The CDR3 has 17 residues. The V and J ends lost 2 bases and 2 bases, in that order; junction bases with no gene match: 9. Per sample, about 500 nanograms of biopsy DNA were TCRB immunosequenced. Sequencing was performed with immunoSEQ multiplex PCR; in TCRdb, only in-frame clones are kept and a portion is missing. The profile shows 13,000 to 15,000 clones, about three quarters of them singletons. The chain recombines TRBV4-2 with TRBJ2-1; TRBD1 matches at 7 bases. Sequencing was performed on ileal tissue. The receptor was isolated from an adult with Crohn's disease. CDR3 nucleotides: TGTGCCAGCAGCCAATCCGCAACAGGGGACCCCTACAATGAGCAGTTCTTC. Its translation is CASSQSATGDPYNEQFF.